This TCR beta chain was recorded in a study of human T cells and chemical hapten exposure. Germline loops: CDR1 MNHNS, CDR2 SASEGT. There are 14 residues in the CDR3. V lost 2 bases to trimming and J lost 2 bases, with 9 bases between them. TCRdb redid the calling of the RACE reads with MiXCR, one entry per CDR3 protein. The sample has some 350,000 distinct CDR3 sequences; about 6% are singletons. Time point specified: patch test 2, 6 weeks after DPC sensitization. Treatment specified: therapeutic diphenylcyclopropenone sensitization with weekly scalp DPC. This clonotype came up many times. This sequence was found in a woman between 18 and 30 years old with alopecia areata. Some clones in this sample may be carry-over from other donors' samples. The V gene is TRBV6-1, the J gene TRBJ1-2, with D hard to call. Specimen: whole blood, collected in connection with sensitization to the hapten diphenylcyclopropenone (DPC). The CDR3 coding sequence is TGTGCCAGCAGTGAACAAAATGCGAACTATGGCTACACCTTC. Protein product: CASSEQNANYGYTF.